The rows below give T cell receptor beta chains drawn from one sample of a study of blood T cell repertoires in COVID-19. Profiling relied on immunoSEQ multiplex PCR, and the TCRdb table lists in-frame clones only, not all of them. The repertoire holds about 71,000 clones, 90% seen once, with roughly 5% in the top ten. Material for sequencing was peripheral blood. These receptors came from a woman under 30 with acute or convalescent COVID-19. Each CDR3 is given with its conserved first and last residue. Fields, in order: clone size, V gene, J gene, D gene, CDR3 protein, CDR3 DNA. A D gene is named only where the DNA matches it firmly. Where a row states a size, it is once, few, many or the class of an expanded clone; other rows omit it.

clone size: -; V gene: TRBV9; J gene: TRBJ1-4; D gene: TRBD1; CDR3 protein: CASSTGDRQKGNEKLFF; CDR3 DNA: TGTGCCAGCAGCACCGGGGACAGGCAGAAGGGTAATGAAAAACTGTTTTTT
clone size: -; V gene: TRBV29-1; J gene: TRBJ1-2; D gene: -; CDR3 protein: CSVAFGDYGYTF; CDR3 DNA: TGCAGCGTTGCGTTCGGGGACTATGGCTACACCTTC
clone size: -; V gene: TRBV27; J gene: TRBJ2-3; D gene: -; CDR3 protein: CASSPLARIDTQYF; CDR3 DNA: TGTGCCAGCAGCCCCCTAGCGAGAATAGATACGCAGTATTTT
clone size: -; V gene: TRBV4-1; J gene: TRBJ2-7; D gene: -; CDR3 protein: CASSQVGGYEQYF; CDR3 DNA: TGCGCCAGCAGCCAAGTAGGGGGCTACGAGCAGTACTTC
clone size: -; V gene: TRBV4-1; J gene: TRBJ2-1; D gene: -; CDR3 protein: CASSQDHRAVNEQFF; CDR3 DNA: TGCGCCAGCAGCCAAGATCACCGAGCGGTAAATGAGCAGTTCTTC
clone size: -; V gene: TRBV6-2/TRBV6-3; J gene: TRBJ1-1; D gene: -; CDR3 protein: CASSYSRLEGYPTEAFF; CDR3 DNA: TGTGCCAGCAGTTACTCCCGGCTGGAGGGGTACCCTACTGAAGCTTTCTTT
clone size: -; V gene: TRBV15; J gene: TRBJ1-1; D gene: -; CDR3 protein: CATSNRLGNTEAFF; CDR3 DNA: TGTGCCACCAGCAACAGGCTGGGGAACACTGAAGCTTTCTTT
clone size: -; V gene: TRBV7-2; J gene: TRBJ2-5; D gene: TRBD1; CDR3 protein: CASSPETGGRETQYF; CDR3 DNA: TGTGCCAGCAGCCCAGAGACAGGGGGCAGGGAGACCCAGTACTTC
clone size: -; V gene: TRBV6-2/TRBV6-3; J gene: TRBJ2-7; D gene: -; CDR3 protein: CASSTFRDKSYEQYF; CDR3 DNA: TGTGCCAGCAGTACTTTCCGGGACAAGTCCTACGAGCAGTACTTC
clone size: few; V gene: TRBV5-1; J gene: TRBJ1-6; D gene: TRBD1; CDR3 protein: CASRLSGQANSPLHF; CDR3 DNA: TGCGCCAGCAGGTTGAGTGGACAGGCTAATTCACCCCTCCACTTT
clone size: -; V gene: TRBV2; J gene: TRBJ1-3; D gene: -; CDR3 protein: CASSIASDPSGNTIYF; CDR3 DNA: TGTGCCAGCAGTATAGCAAGCGACCCCTCTGGAAACACCATATATTTT
clone size: -; V gene: TRBV7-2; J gene: TRBJ1-6; D gene: -; CDR3 protein: CASTLGRADSPLHF; CDR3 DNA: TGTGCCAGCACCTTAGGCAGGGCCGACTCACCCCTCCACTTT
clone size: few; V gene: TRBV2; J gene: TRBJ1-1; D gene: -; CDR3 protein: CASKVGGTEAFF; CDR3 DNA: TGTGCCAGCAAGGTAGGGGGAACTGAAGCTTTCTTT
clone size: few; V gene: TRBV2; J gene: TRBJ2-3; D gene: TRBD2; CDR3 protein: CASSGQYGRERGTDTQYF; CDR3 DNA: TGTGCCAGCAGTGGACAATATGGGCGGGAGAGGGGCACAGATACGCAGTATTTT
clone size: -; V gene: TRBV3-1/TRBV3-2; J gene: TRBJ2-3; D gene: TRBD2; CDR3 protein: CASSHQPTSGRAGGTDTQYF; CDR3 DNA: TGTGCCAGCAGCCACCAACCGACTAGCGGGAGGGCCGGGGGCACAGATACGCAGTATTTT
clone size: -; V gene: TRBV7-9; J gene: TRBJ2-3; D gene: -; CDR3 protein: CASSSSRQADTQYF; CDR3 DNA: TGTGCCAGCAGCAGCAGCCGACAGGCAGATACGCAGTATTTT
clone size: -; V gene: TRBV2; J gene: TRBJ2-1; D gene: TRBD2; CDR3 protein: CASSSSGRHSYNEQFF; CDR3 DNA: TGTGCCAGCAGTTCAAGCGGGAGGCACTCCTACAATGAGCAGTTCTTC
clone size: few; V gene: TRBV30; J gene: TRBJ1-2; D gene: -; CDR3 protein: CAWSVRLNYGYTF; CDR3 DNA: TGTGCCTGGAGTGTACGGTTGAACTATGGCTACACCTTC